This passage covers 20 T cell receptor beta chains from one sample sequenced in a study of glioma-infiltrating T cells after dendritic cell vaccination. The protocol was immunoSEQ multiplex PCR, while the TCRdb copy is restricted to in-frame clones and leaves out a portion. The table lists over 90,000 clones, 80% of them singletons. Indicated time point: after dendritic cell vaccination, including at tumor progression/relapse. The sample here was blood, taken after dendritic cell vaccination. These receptors all come from a human donor with glioblastoma.

The chain employs TRBV6-5 and TRBJ2-7; D is perhaps TRBD1 (6 bases). Trimming removed 6 bases from V and 2 bases from J, with 8 bases in between. Germline V gives CDR1 MNHEY, CDR2 SVGAGI. The CDR3 spans 12 residues. In nucleotides, the CDR3 is TGTGCCAGCAGGAGGGGGACCTACGAGCAGTACTTC. This gives the protein CASRRGTYEQYF.

The chain recombines TRBV18 with TRBJ1-5; D possibly corresponds to TRBD1 (6 bases). Germline CDR1 and CDR2: KGHSH and LQKENI. This CDR3 comprises 15 residues. Trimming stripped 6 bases from V and 1 base from J, with 13 bases between. CDR3 coding DNA: TGTGCCAGCTCTCAAACCGACAGGAGCAATCAGCCCCAGCATTTT. Translated: CASSQTDRSNQPQHF.

This chain links TRBV5-6 with TRBJ2-6; 9 positions match TRBD2. CDR1 and CDR2 from the germline V gene are SGHDT and YYEEEE. Unmatched junction bases numbered 8, after V lost 3 bases and J lost 4 bases. The CDR3 is made up of 17 amino acids. Written as DNA, the CDR3 is TGTGCCAGCAGCTCGACTAGCGGCCCCGTCGGGGCCAACGTCCTGACTTTC. It translates to CASSSTSGPVGANVLTF.

The chain joins TRBV5-6 to TRBJ2-1, with 14 nucleotides matching TRBD2. Losses at the gene ends were 1 base for V and 9 bases for J; bases not matched to a gene: 12. Germline V gene lookup returns CDR1 SGHDT and CDR2 YYEEEE. The CDR3 loop spans 18 amino acids. CDR3 protein: CASSLLVQTSGGVSEQFF. DNA of the CDR3: TGTGCCAGCAGCTTGTTGGTCCAGACTAGCGGGGGGGTTAGTGAGCAGTTCTTC.

The gene calls are TRBV29-1 and TRBJ1-2, with a possible D match to TRBD1 (5 bases). This CDR3 has 18 residues. V lost 0 bases, J lost 2 bases, and 22 bases lay in between. In germline, CDR1 is SQVTM, CDR2 ANQGSEA. For the CDR3, the DNA is TGCAGCGTTGAAGATACCCCCCCATGGGCGGGGGAGAACTATGGCTACACCTTC. Translated: CSVEDTPPWAGENYGYTF.

This chain uses TRBV19 with TRBJ2-1; 8 nucleotides align to TRBD1. V lost 6 bases, J lost 9 bases, and 1 base stayed unmatched. CDR3 length: 11 amino acids. Germline loops: CDR1 LNHDA, CDR2 SQIVND (reference sequence). CDR3 protein: CASRDRVEQFF. Written as DNA, the CDR3 is TGTGCCAGTAGGGACAGGGTTGAGCAGTTCTTC.

The chain couples TRBV15 to TRBJ2-6; the D is unclear. The ends were cut back, 2 bases at V and 0 bases at J, with 5 bases in the middle. Germline V gene lookup returns CDR1 LNHNV and CDR2 YYDKDF (reference sequence). The length of the CDR3 is 15 residues. The DNA of the CDR3 is TGTGCCACCAGCAGAAGTAGCTCTGGGGCCAACGTCCTGACTTTC. It yields the protein CATSRSSSGANVLTF.

The gene calls are TRBV30 and TRBJ2-3; D remains unclear. V was cut by 0 bases and J by 4 bases, with 8 bases left in between. CDR1 and CDR2 from the germline V gene are GTSNPN and SVGIG (reference sequence). The CDR3 is made up of 13 amino acids. The CDR3 is CAWSVAGSDTQYF. The DNA of the CDR3 is TGTGCCTGGAGTGTTGCCGGGTCAGATACGCAGTATTTT.

The chain has TRBV27 and TRBJ2-1, with 7 bases matching TRBD1. V gave up 10 bases and J gave up 5 bases; unmatched junction bases: 11. CDR1 is MNHEY, CDR2 SMNVEV, per germline (reference sequence). The CDR3 spans 14 residues. CDR3 DNA sequence: TGTGCCACCGGGGTGGACAGGACGCACAATGAGCAGTTCTTC. It specifies CATGVDRTHNEQFF.

The chain has TRBV6-5 and TRBJ1-3; D gene uncertain. CDR1 is MNHEY, CDR2 SVGAGI, per germline. CDR3 length equals 14 residues. The ends were cut back, 7 bases at V and 0 bases at J, with 10 bases in the middle. CDR3 sequence: CASKVWSSGNTIYF. The CDR3 DNA reads TGTGCCAGCAAAGTTTGGAGCTCTGGAAACACCATATATTTT.

The V and J genes are TRBV5-8 and TRBJ2-7, with 11 positions matching TRBD2. Losses at the gene ends were 5 bases for V and 2 bases for J; bases not matched to a gene: 3. The V gene's germline CDR1 is SGHTS and CDR2 YDEGEE. This CDR3 has 14 residues. CDR3 bases: TGTGCCAGCAGTCTTAGCGGGAGGGCCTACGAGCAGTACTTC. Its translation: CASSLSGRAYEQYF.

This rearrangement joins TRBV6-1 to TRBJ1-5; 11 bases map to TRBD1. Looked up from germline, CDR1 is MNHNS and CDR2 is SASEGT. J gave up 2 bases and V 6 bases, and 3 bases lay outside the gene matches. The CDR3 is made up of 15 amino acids. CDR3 coding DNA: TGTGCCAGCAGCTGGACAGGGGGCGGCAATCAGCCCCAGCATTTT. The encoded protein is CASSWTGGGNQPQHF.

This chain uses TRBV5-6 with TRBJ2-6; TRBD1 is a possible D gene (7 bases). The CDR3 is made up of 15 amino acids. Germline CDR1 is SGHDT and CDR2 is YYEEEE. V shed 4 bases and J shed 2 bases, with 10 bases lying between them. The CDR3 coding sequence is TGTGCCAGCAGCCCCAGGGGGGCTGGGGCCAACGTCCTGACTTTC. This translates into CASSPRGAGANVLTF. The entire variable domain, with the rest obtained from reference TRBV5-6 and TRBJ2-6, is as follows: DAGVTQSPTHLIKTRGQQVTLRCSPKSGHDTVSWYQQALGQGPQFIFQYYEEEERQRGNFPDRFSGHQFPNYSSELNVNALLLGDSALYLCASSPRGAGANVLTFGAGSRLTVL.

CDR3: CASRTREGQSLFMNTEAFF. The CDR3 nucleotides read TGCGCCAGCAGAACTAGAGAGGGACAATCACTTTTCATGAACACTGAAGCTTTCTTT. The V gene is TRBV10-2, the J gene TRBJ1-1; the D gene is possibly TRBD1 (6 bases). CDR1 is WSHSY and CDR2 is SAAADI in the germline V gene. The CDR3 contains 19 residues. V lost 6 bases, J lost 0 bases, and 26 bases lay in between.

The J gene is TRBJ1-1, the V gene TRBV2; no definite D call. There are 14 residues in the CDR3. V gave up 9 bases and J gave up 4 bases, with 18 bases separating them. The germline V gene encodes CDR1 SNHLY and CDR2 FYNNEI. The CDR3 loop reads CARPTSRSRTEAFF. The CDR3 coding sequence is TGTGCCAGACCGACCTCGAGGTCTCGCACTGAAGCTTTCTTT. The full variable domain, in which reference TRBV2 and TRBJ1-1 provide the parts outside the CDR3, is EPEVTQTPSHQVTQMGQEVILRCVPISNHLYFYWYRQILGQKVEFLVSFYNNEISEKSEIFDDQFSVERPDGSNFTLKIRSTKLEDSAMYFCARPTSRSRTEAFFGQGTRLTVV.

Written as DNA, the CDR3 is TGTGCCAGCAGTGAATATTCCCCACCAGGGGGACCTCATCATGGCTACACCTTC. As protein: CASSEYSPPGGPHHGYTF. J is TRBJ1-2 and V is TRBV25-1; 7 nucleotides align to TRBD1. The germline gives CDR1 MGHDK, CDR2 SYGVNS. Trimming took 0 bases from V and 6 from J; bases not matched to a gene: 16. The CDR3 loop spans 18 amino acids.

The chain has TRBV10-3 and TRBJ2-3; possible D gene TRBD2, 5 bases. The germline V gene encodes CDR1 ENHRY and CDR2 SYGVKD. The CDR3 loop spans 13 amino acids. V was clipped by 11 bases and J by 0 bases, with 12 bases between them. The CDR3 DNA sequence: TGTGCCGTACGAGCGGATAGCACAGATACGCAGTATTTT. Translation gives CAVRADSTDTQYF.

The chain couples TRBV5-1 to TRBJ2-5; D is possibly TRBD2 (6 bases). The CDR3 spans 15 residues. The germline V and J ends were trimmed by 0 bases and 5 bases, with 14 bases remaining between them. The germline gives CDR1 SGHRS, CDR2 YFSETQ. CDR3 nucleotides: TGCGCCAGCAGCTTGGAAGGCAAACTAGCCGAGACCCAGTACTTC. Its protein is CASSLEGKLAETQYF. Full variable domain (outside the CDR3, taken from reference TRBV5-1 and TRBJ2-5): KAGVTQTPRYLIKTRGQQVTLSCSPISGHRSVSWYQQTPGQGLQFLFEYFSETQRNKGNFPGRFSGRQFSNSRSEMNVSTLELGDSALYLCASSLEGKLAETQYFGPGTRLLVL.

The chain recombines TRBV7-8 with TRBJ2-4, with D maybe TRBD1 (6 bases). The CDR3 covers 16 residues. V lost 5 bases to trimming and J lost 0 bases, with 14 bases between them. The germline gives CDR1 SGHVS, CDR2 FQNEAQ. CDR3 region: CASSQNLGGAKNIQYF. The CDR3 DNA reads TGTGCCAGCAGCCAAAATTTAGGGGGAGCCAAAAACATTCAGTACTTC.

V gene TRBV27 combines with J gene TRBJ1-2; 9 bases match TRBD1. This CDR3 has 15 residues. Germline V gene lookup returns CDR1 MNHEY and CDR2 SMNVEV (reference sequence). Unmatched junction bases numbered 6, after V lost 5 bases and J lost 2 bases. CDR3 DNA sequence: TGTGCCAGCAGTCCTCGACAGGGGGTGAACTATGGCTACACCTTC. The encoded protein is CASSPRQGVNYGYTF.